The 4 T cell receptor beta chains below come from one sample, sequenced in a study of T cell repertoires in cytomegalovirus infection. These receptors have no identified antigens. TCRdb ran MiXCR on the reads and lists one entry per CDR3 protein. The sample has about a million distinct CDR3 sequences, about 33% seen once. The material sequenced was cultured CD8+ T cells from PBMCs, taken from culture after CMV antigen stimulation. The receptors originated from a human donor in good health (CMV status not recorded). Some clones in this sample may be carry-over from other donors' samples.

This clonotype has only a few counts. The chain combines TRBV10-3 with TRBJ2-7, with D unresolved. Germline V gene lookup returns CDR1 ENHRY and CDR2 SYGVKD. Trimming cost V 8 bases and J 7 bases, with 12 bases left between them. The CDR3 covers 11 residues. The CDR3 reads CAIQGPMEQYF. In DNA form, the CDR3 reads TGTGCCATCCAAGGTCCTATGGAGCAGTACTTC.

The DNA of the CDR3 is TGTGCCAGTTACTACAGGGGGCCGTTCGAAGAGACCCAGTACTTC. Protein product: CASYYRGPFEETQYF. The V and J genes are TRBV19 and TRBJ2-5; 9 bases are shared with TRBD1. Germline loops: CDR1 LNHDA, CDR2 SQIVND (reference sequence). CDR3 length equals 15 residues. The J segment lost 3 bases and the V segment lost 8 bases, leaving 10 bases of the junction unmatched.

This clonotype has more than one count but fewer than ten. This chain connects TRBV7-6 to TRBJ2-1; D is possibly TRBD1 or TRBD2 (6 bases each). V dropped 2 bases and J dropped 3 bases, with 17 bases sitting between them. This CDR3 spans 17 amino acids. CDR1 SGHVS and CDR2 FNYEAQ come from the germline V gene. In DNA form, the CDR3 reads TGTGCCAGCAGCTTACTGTCTGGGGGGCGTTACTACAATGAGCAGTTCTTC. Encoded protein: CASSLLSGGRYYNEQFF.

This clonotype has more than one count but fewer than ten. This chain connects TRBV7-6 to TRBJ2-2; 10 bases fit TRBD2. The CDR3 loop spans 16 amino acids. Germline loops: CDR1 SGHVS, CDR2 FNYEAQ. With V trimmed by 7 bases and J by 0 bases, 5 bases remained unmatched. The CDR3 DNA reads TGTGCCAGCACCACAGGGACTAGCGCGAACACCGGGGAGCTGTTTTTT. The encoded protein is CASTTGTSANTGELFF. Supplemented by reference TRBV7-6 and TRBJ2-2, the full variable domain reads GAGVSQSPRYKVTKRGQDVALRCDPISGHVSLYWYRQALGQGPEFLTYFNYEAQQDKSGLPNDRFSAERPEGSISTLTIQRTEQRDSAMYRCASTTGTSANTGELFFGEGSRLTVL.